This T cell receptor (beta chain) was obtained from a study of Ad26.COV2.S vaccination and SARS-CoV-2 variants (dated by TCRdb to about 2021). Describing the broader study: Vaccine-arm donors came from COV1001, a multicentre, randomized, double-blind, placebo-controlled phase I-IIa trial of Ad26.COV2.S in healthy adults. A total of some 30 samples were included in the TCR-sequenced set, comprising approximately 20 Ad26.COV2.S vaccine recipients, 5 placebo recipients and 8 SARS-CoV-2 convalescent individuals. Throughout the experiments and outcome assessment, investigators stayed blinded to trial group allocation. TCRbeta repertoire sequencing was used to assess the specificity and breadth of SARS-CoV-2-reactive T cell receptors after Ad26.COV2.S vaccination. Ad26.COV2.S was administered intramuscularly at a dose of 5x10^10 or 1x10^11 viral particles, either as one shot or as two shots given 56 days apart. Trial participants were randomized into five groups of five, in which low-dose or high-dose Ad26.COV2.S was given once or twice, or placebo was given on both occasions. Broad study findings and their caveats: Substantial breadth of spike-specific CD8+ and CD4+ T cell responses was reported after vaccination. Compared with placebo recipients, Ad26.COV2.S recipients showed higher spike-specific TCR breadth (P = 0.0014). Vaccine and placebo recipients had comparable non-spike TCR breadth, which fits with the vaccine containing only spike. The study lacked the statistical power to compare responses across vaccine doses or regimens. It was noted by the authors that total T cell responses may have been underestimated by the TCR breadth and depth analyses.

Turning to this clone: Its antigen target is currently unknown. The sample holds no much larger clone one base away, and base qualities are not on file.

The immunoSEQ Assay was used to sequence TCRbeta CDR3 regions. After extraction, genomic DNA underwent amplification by bias-controlled multiplex PCR, followed by high-throughput sequencing. The published analysis was carried out like this. Collapsing and filtering of sequences were performed to quantify the absolute abundance of each unique TCRbeta CDR3 region. Usable DNA was measured by amplifying reference genes present in all nucleated cells, and TCRbeta template counts were normalized to that usable DNA to estimate T cell fraction. Repertoire TCRs were annotated as SARS-CoV-2-specific when V gene, CDR3 amino acid sequence and J gene were exactly matched to a known reactive TCR set. The reference SARS-CoV-2 TCR set was obtained from MIRA and was filtered for enrichment in COVID-19-positive ImmuneCODE repertoires, whereby public or cross-reactive TCRs were removed. Using the MIRA antigens, annotated TCRs were further analysed by specific ORF or by position within an ORF. Depth was the summed frequency of annotated unique rearrangements, while breadth was defined as annotated unique rearrangements over total unique productive rearrangements. Group comparisons of TCR breadth used two-sided Wilcoxon rank-sum tests. The source is immuneACCESS, and TCRdb retained only in-frame sequences with V and J called. Part of the clones is not carried over; for the studies checked, unresolved V genes explain less than half of this, and the remainder is unexplained. V and J calls and clone size are as listed in that table; D and trimming were resolved from the DNA. The sample table holds 400,000 to 450,000 clones, of which about 90% were seen once. The ten largest make up about 4.5% of the sample.

The treatment or condition label, as the study defines it: approximately 18 received Ad26.COV2.S at low or high dose, single or two shots; about 5 received placebo; per-sample allocation not given. For vaccine and placebo recipients, repertoires were sequenced using samples collected on day 63 after the first injection. In Cohort 1b, around 23 adults aged 18-55 years were enrolled at a single site in Boston, USA, between 29 July and 7 August 2020. As a vaccine, Ad26.COV2.S was a replication-incompetent adenovirus type 26 vector that expressed a prefusion-stabilized SARS-CoV-2 spike protein derived from the original Wuhan strain. The germline V gene yields SGHRS for CDR1 and YFSETQ for CDR2. Trimming at the junction amounts to 2 bases on V and 13 bases on J, and the germline ends lie 22 bases apart. Counted from cysteine to phenylalanine, this CDR3 has 15 amino acids. Solely the CDR3 DNA is kept, with 45 bases framed from the first base.

The chain is assembled from TRBV5-1 and TRBJ2-1; a tentative D call is TRBD1 (5 bases match). Sequenced here: peripheral blood, sampled in a trial of Ad26.COV2.S vaccine versus placebo. This clonotype was sampled from a person aged 18-60 years who received the Ad26.COV2.S COVID-19 vaccine or a placebo. The CDR3 protein sequence reads: CASSFGRDGAQVQFF. The base sequence is TGCGCCAGCAGCTTCGGCAGGGATGGGGCCCAAGTCCAGTTCTTC.